What follows are 9 T cell receptor beta chains derived from one specimen sequenced in a study of blood T cell repertoires in COVID-19. The data were produced by immunoSEQ multiplex PCR, yet TCRdb's version contains in-frame clones alone and is incomplete. The sample gives approximately 27,000 clones, 80% to 90% of which show up once; 7% to 8% is in the top ten. Material for sequencing was peripheral blood. Source of these receptors: a woman aged 50 to 60 with active COVID-19.

V and J are TRBV9 and TRBJ2-5, with TRBD1 matching over 7 bases. CDR3 size: 14 residues. In germline, CDR1 is SGDLS, CDR2 YYNGEE. Trimming removed 3 bases from V and 5 bases from J; junction bases left unmatched: 7. CDR3 bases: TGTGCCAGCAGCGCCGGGACAGCTCAGGAGACCCAGTACTTC. Translating gives CASSAGTAQETQYF.

The V call is TRBV28, the J call TRBJ2-7; possible D gene TRBD2, 5 bases. Deletions cut 6 bases from V and 3 bases from J, with 15 bases between. The length of the CDR3 is 14 residues. CDR1 MDHEN and CDR2 SYDVKM come from the germline V gene. The CDR3 loop reads CASRSSGIYYEQYF. CDR3 nucleotide sequence: TGTGCCAGCAGGTCCTCCGGGATATACTACGAGCAGTACTTC.

The chain links TRBV9 to TRBJ2-2; D is perhaps TRBD1 (6 bases). The CDR3 covers 16 residues. V was pared by 4 bases and J by 0 bases, with 13 bases between. Germline-derived CDR1 and CDR2 are SGDLS and YYNGEE. CDR3 residues: CASSIRDKANTGELFF. The CDR3 coding sequence is TGTGCCAGCAGCATCAGGGACAAAGCGAACACCGGGGAGCTGTTTTTT.

The chain carries TRBV28 and TRBJ2-1, with 9 bases fitting TRBD2. Germline CDR1 is MDHEN and CDR2 is SYDVKM. The CDR3 is 17 residues long. With 7 bases clipped from V and 8 bases from J, the junction kept 18 bases outside the gene matches. This CDR3 is CASTRPTIAGVIYEQFF. CDR3 coding DNA: TGTGCCAGCACCCGGCCTACAATAGCGGGAGTAATTTATGAGCAGTTCTTC.

The V gene is TRBV6-5, the J gene TRBJ1-1; D is undetermined. This CDR3 comprises 13 residues. V shed 6 bases and J shed 4 bases, with 12 bases lying between them. Looked up from germline, CDR1 is MNHEY and CDR2 is SVGAGI. The CDR3 here is CASRRYSGTEAFF. Here the CDR3 DNA reads TGTGCCAGCAGACGATATTCGGGCACTGAAGCTTTCTTT.

The CDR3 sequence: CASSQSGTSGKGEQFF. The CDR3, as DNA: TGTGCCAGCAGCCAATCCGGGACTAGCGGGAAGGGTGAGCAGTTCTTC. The chain couples TRBV3-1 (or the pseudogene TRBV3-2) to TRBJ2-1; 13 bases line up with TRBD2. The germline CDR1 and CDR2 sequences are LGHDT and YNNKEL (reference sequence). The CDR3 totals 16 residues. Trimming removed 2 bases from V and 9 bases from J; junction bases left unmatched: 7.

J is TRBJ1-2 and V is TRBV29-1; the match to TRBD1 covers 7 bases. Losses at the gene ends were 3 bases for V and 3 bases for J; bases not matched to a gene: 10. Germline CDR1 and CDR2: SQVTM and ANQGSEA. The CDR3 runs 15 residues. This CDR3 is CSVDRRQGGDYGYTF. In DNA, the CDR3 is TGCAGCGTTGATCGAAGGCAGGGGGGCGACTATGGCTACACCTTC.

This rearrangement joins TRBV27 to TRBJ2-5, with D tentatively TRBD1 (6 bases). V lost 8 bases and J lost 4, with 17 bases in between. CDR1 is MNHEY and CDR2 is SMNVEV in the germline V gene (reference sequence). The CDR3 sequence is 14 residues long. CDR3 DNA: TGTGCCAGCGCCCGGGTAGGGGGAAGAGAGACCCAGTACTTC. Its translation: CASARVGGRETQYF.

The chain joins TRBV5-1 to TRBJ1-2; 8 bases are a match to TRBD1. After removal of 3 bases from V and 13 bases from J, the junction contained 14 bases not matched to a gene. The CDR3 runs 14 residues. Germline CDR1 is SGHRS and CDR2 is YFSETQ. Here the CDR3 DNA reads TGCGCCAGCAGCTCACAACAGGGGGAGGGTACTGGCACCTTC. Translation gives CASSSQQGEGTGTF. The full variable domain, its missing parts supplied by reference TRBV5-1 and TRBJ1-2, is KAGVTQTPRYLIKTRGQQVTLSCSPISGHRSVSWYQQTPGQGLQFLFEYFSETQRNKGNFPGRFSGRQFSNSRSEMNVSTLELGDSALYLCASSSQQGEGTGTFGSGTRLTVV.